There are a few counts of the clone carrying this T cell receptor beta chain. The entry originates in a study of STAT5B mutations in CD4+ large granular lymphocyte leukemia. TCRdb keeps only in-frame clones here, not all; method: immunoSEQ multiplex PCR. This sample has roughly 30,000 clones, with 72% found just once. Germline loops: CDR1 SGHTA, CDR2 FQGNSA. This CDR3 contains 15 residues. V shed 2 bases, J shed 4 bases, and the junction held 4 bases outside the gene matches. Sequenced sample: CD4+ T cells from blood buffy coats. The chain is built from TRBV7-2 and TRBJ2-1; the match to TRBD2 covers 8 bases. The sequence derives from a human donor in good health. CDR3 nucleotide sequence: TGTGCCAGCAGCTTACTAGCGGGCCTGTACAATGAGCAGTTCTTC. Translation gives CASSLLAGLYNEQFF.